Below, 20 T cell receptor beta chains from the same sample are listed, as sequenced in a study of blood T cells in healthy people across ages. Combining a sample-barcoded 5' primer with a J-beta primer mix, a second PCR ran for roughly 7 to 12 cycles. Each CDR3 protein gets one entry after TCRdb re-called the 5' RACE reads with MiXCR. The sample holds 1.4 million to 1.5 million distinct CDR3 sequences, about 40% seen once. Sequenced sample: blood. The receptors stem from a woman younger than 30 in good health.

This clonotype has a handful of counts. The chain joins TRBV20-1 to TRBJ2-5; 11 bases agree with TRBD2. The CDR3 runs to 16 residues. V lost 6 bases and J lost 2; bases outside the gene matches: 11. Germline-derived CDR1 and CDR2 are DFQATT and SNEGSKA (reference sequence). CDR3 DNA sequence: TGCAGTGCCGCTACTATGACTAGCGGGGTTCAAGAGACCCAGTACTTC. Translated: CSAATMTSGVQETQYF.

This clonotype has only a few counts. The rearrangement uses TRBV11-2 and TRBJ2-1; 8 nucleotides align to TRBD1. This CDR3 region has 17 residues. Germline trimming cut 7 bases from V and 3 bases from J; bases unmatched to any gene: 14. Germline V lookup: CDR1 SGHAT, CDR2 FQNNGV. CDR3 residues: CASTGTGGGIGYNEQFF. CDR3 bases: TGTGCCAGCACGGGGACAGGTGGCGGGATCGGCTACAATGAGCAGTTCTTC.

CDR3 nucleotide sequence: TGTGCCAGCAGTCCCAGCTCGGGTAGCAATCAGCCCCAGCATTTT. Translating gives CASSPSSGSNQPQHF. The chain carries TRBV12-3 or TRBV12-4 and TRBJ1-5; D ambiguous. V was trimmed by 5 bases and J by 0 bases, leaving 11 bases between them. The CDR3 runs 15 residues.

The rearrangement joins TRBV27 to TRBJ2-1; 12 nucleotides agree with TRBD2. CDR3 length equals 19 residues. V was clipped by 6 bases and J by 7 bases; unmatched bases: 19. Germline loops: CDR1 MNHEY, CDR2 SMNVEV (reference sequence). The CDR3 bases are TGTGCCAGCAGCCCTAACCCGGCCGCTAGCGGGAGGGCCGTGAATGAGCAGTTCTTC. Translation gives CASSPNPAASGRAVNEQFF.

The rearrangement joins TRBV6-5 to TRBJ2-7, with D perhaps matching TRBD1 (6 bases). CDR1 is MNHEY, CDR2 SVGAGI, per germline. V was cut by 7 bases and J by 7 bases, with 20 bases left in between. The CDR3 is 14 residues long. CDR3 DNA sequence: TGTGCCAGCAAATTGACAAGGGAGACAGGAGAGCAGTACTTC. This translates into CASKLTRETGEQYF.

This clonotype appeared a few times. The CDR3 region has the DNA TGTGCCAGCAGCTTCTCTGGAAATACGCAGTATTTT. This translates into CASSFSGNTQYF. The chain employs TRBV7-2 and TRBJ2-3; no clear D gene. V gave up 3 bases and J gave up 7 bases, with 8 bases separating them. The CDR3 has 12 residues. Looked up from germline, CDR1 is SGHTA and CDR2 is FQGNSA.

There are a few counts of this clonotype. The V call is TRBV2, the J call TRBJ1-1; 7 nucleotides match TRBD1. With 7 bases clipped from V and 13 bases from J, the junction kept 12 bases outside the gene matches. Germline values: CDR1 SNHLY, CDR2 FYNNEI. CDR3 length: 12 residues. This CDR3 is CASTRDRVGVFF. The CDR3 DNA follows: TGTGCCAGCACTCGCGACAGGGTTGGTGTTTTCTTT.

The genes are TRBV5-6 and TRBJ1-2; D gene ambiguous. V was trimmed by 2 bases and J by 7 bases, leaving 12 bases between them. The length of the CDR3 is 13 residues. The germline V gene encodes CDR1 SGHDT and CDR2 YYEEEE. CDR3 sequence: CASSFYGVGGYTF. CDR3 in DNA: TGTGCCAGCAGCTTCTATGGGGTAGGTGGCTACACCTTC.

This chain connects TRBV3-1 to TRBJ2-5; D may correspond to TRBD1 or TRBD2 (5 bases each). This CDR3 is built from 15 residues. Deletions cut 4 bases from V and 4 bases from J, with 16 bases between. Looked up from germline, CDR1 is LGHDT and CDR2 is YNNKEL (reference sequence). This chain's CDR3 is CASSPISGTGETQYF. CDR3 nucleotides: TGTGCCAGCAGCCCCATTAGTGGGACGGGAGAGACCCAGTACTTC.

This chain connects TRBV20-1 to TRBJ2-1; D gene uncertain. The CDR3 has 16 amino acids. The ends were cut back, 0 bases at V and 0 bases at J, with 12 bases in the middle. CDR1 and CDR2 (germline): DFQATT, SNEGSKA (reference sequence). The CDR3 sequence: CSARDYKDSSYNEQFF. The CDR3 region has the DNA TGCAGTGCTAGAGATTATAAGGATAGCTCCTACAATGAGCAGTTCTTC.

The chain combines TRBV5-1 with TRBJ1-1; D call uncertain. The germline CDR1 and CDR2 sequences are SGHRS and YFSETQ. Trimming shortened V by 0 bases and J by 6 bases, and 9 bases separated the two germline ends. The CDR3 has 13 residues. In DNA, the CDR3 is TGCGCCAGCAGCTTGGGAATGGAGCCTGAAGCTTTCTTT. Its protein is CASSLGMEPEAFF.

This chain uses TRBV20-1 with TRBJ1-6; 10 bases line up with TRBD1. The V and J ends lost 1 base and 5 bases, in that order; junction bases with no gene match: 5. From germline, CDR1 is DFQATT and CDR2 SNEGSKA (reference sequence). The CDR3 extends over 16 amino acids. Here the CDR3 reads CSARAPGTGDNSPLHF. The CDR3 DNA sequence: TGCAGTGCTAGAGCCCCGGGGACAGGGGATAATTCACCCCTCCACTTT.

The chain carries TRBV10-3 and TRBJ2-1; D may be TRBD2 (6 bases). Germline CDR1 is ENHRY and CDR2 is SYGVKD. The CDR3 is made up of 16 amino acids. With 0 bases removed from V and 4 bases from J, the gap between germline ends came to 13 bases. CDR3 coding DNA: TGTGCCATCAGTGAGTCCCCGGGACTTATTTACAATGAGCAGTTCTTC. This translates into CAISESPGLIYNEQFF.

This chain connects TRBV6-6 to TRBJ2-3; tentative D call: TRBD2 (7 bases). The CDR3 totals 16 residues. V dropped 1 base and J dropped 2 bases, with 13 bases sitting between them. Germline CDR1 reads MNHNY; CDR2 reads SVGAGI (reference sequence). The CDR3 spells CASSYFPGGPTDTQYF. CDR3 DNA: TGTGCCAGCAGTTACTTTCCCGGGGGGCCCACAGATACGCAGTATTTT.

This clonotype appeared many times. The chain carries TRBV12-3 or TRBV12-4 and TRBJ2-1; no firm D call. This CDR3 is built from 11 residues. Trimming stripped 7 bases from V and 10 bases from J, with 11 bases between. CDR3 nucleotide sequence: TGTGCCAGCACCATTGTTAGCGAGCAGTTCTTC. Translating it yields CASTIVSEQFF.

The J gene is TRBJ1-1, the V gene TRBV29-1; D gene ambiguous. The CDR3 totals 14 residues. The germline V gene has CDR1 SQVTM and CDR2 ANQGSEA. V dropped 4 bases and J dropped 0 bases, with 12 bases sitting between them. CDR3 nucleotides: TGCAGCGTTGTTTCCCGCGTCTTGAACACTGAAGCTTTCTTT. Its protein is CSVVSRVLNTEAFF.

This clonotype has a handful of counts. The chain is built from TRBV20-1 and TRBJ2-5, with 7 bases that match TRBD2. In germline, CDR1 is DFQATT, CDR2 SNEGSKA (reference sequence). This CDR3 is built from 14 residues. With V trimmed by 3 bases and J by 11 bases, 15 bases remained unmatched. The CDR3 is CSARGLGRGDEQYF. In nucleotides, the CDR3 is TGCAGTGCTAGGGGTTTGGGGAGGGGTGATGAGCAGTACTTC.

This clonotype appeared a few times. The chain is built from TRBV20-1 and TRBJ2-3, with a tentative D call TRBD2 (5 bases). V was cut by 6 bases and J by 2 bases, with 15 bases left in between. This CDR3 comprises 14 residues. Germline CDR1 DFQATT, CDR2 SNEGSKA (reference sequence). Written as DNA, the CDR3 is TGCAGTGCACCCGGGGAGCTTGTCACAGATACGCAGTATTTT. Amino acids: CSAPGELVTDTQYF.

The chain links TRBV29-1 to TRBJ2-1, with D tentatively TRBD1 or TRBD2 (5 bases each). Germline-derived CDR1 and CDR2 are SQVTM and ANQGSEA. This CDR3 spans 12 amino acids. Between the trimmed V and J ends, which lost 7 bases and 10 bases, there was a span of 17 bases. CDR3 amino acids: CSAGTETYEQFF. CDR3 bases: TGCAGCGCCGGGACGGAGACCTACGAGCAGTTCTTC.

This clonotype was counted between two and nine times. The J gene is TRBJ2-3, the V gene TRBV12-3 or TRBV12-4; a weak D match, TRBD2 (8 bases). V lost 4 bases and J lost 6, with 17 bases in between. The length of the CDR3 is 15 residues. The CDR3 here is CASSSGGTARDTQYF. CDR3 nucleotides: TGTGCCAGCAGTTCGGGGGGGACAGCCAGGGATACGCAGTATTTT.